This TCR beta chain was observed in a study of blood T cell repertoires in COVID-19. On the study more broadly: The samples span acute and convalescent COVID-19 from the United States, Italy and Spain.

Under the authors' procedure: The authors estimated nucleated cell counts from reference gene primer amplification. The assay was immunoSEQ multiplex PCR, and TCRdb's table has in-frame clones only and misses some. That table furnishes V, J and clone size, whereas the DNA furnished D and trimming. Among 150,000 to 200,000 clones listed, 86% were seen once. This clone came up a few times. Source material: peripheral blood. The TCR was taken from a man aged 18 to 35 with acute or convalescent COVID-19.

DNA of the CDR3: TGTGCCAGCAGCTTCGTTCGCAATCAGCCCCAGCATTTT. This gives the protein CASSFVRNQPQHF. The chain is built from TRBV7-2 and TRBJ1-5; D is ambiguous. CDR3 length: 13 amino acids. Germline CDR1 is SGHTA and CDR2 is FQGNSA. Between the trimmed V and J ends, which lost 3 bases and 2 bases, there was a span of 5 bases.